This TCR beta chain was found in a study of shared clonotypes between healthy human individuals. The germline V and J ends were trimmed by 2 bases and 4 bases, with 11 bases remaining between them. There are 14 residues in the CDR3. Germline CDR1 is MDHEN and CDR2 is SYDVKM. The data were produced by immunoSEQ multiplex PCR, yet TCRdb's version contains in-frame clones alone and is incomplete. The sample lists roughly 700,000 clones; 74% were seen once. Sequenced input: memory CD4+ T cells sorted from blood. Subset: CD45RA-negative fraction. This clonotype was sampled from a woman in her 30s in good health. The chain links TRBV28 to TRBJ1-2; D gene ambiguous. The CDR3 loop is CASSLRGYVYGYTF. The CDR3 nucleotides read TGTGCCAGCAGTTTACGGGGTTATGTCTATGGCTACACCTTC.